Reported below is one T cell receptor beta chain. The sample originates from a study of blood T cell repertoires in COVID-19. The overall study: Collection of acute and convalescent COVID-19 samples took place in the United States, Italy and Spain. PBMCs, B-cell-depleted T cells, or T cells provided the cDNA or gDNA that made up the material.

Source study methods: The authors estimated nucleated cell counts from reference gene primer amplification. The data were produced by immunoSEQ multiplex PCR, yet TCRdb's version contains in-frame clones alone and is incomplete. The V and J calls and clone size come from that table; D and trimming were worked out from the DNA. The table has 200,000 to 300,000 clones, 75% to 90% seen once. Sequences were obtained from peripheral blood. This TCR was sampled from a man aged 25-40 years with active or convalescent COVID-19.

CDR3 coding DNA: TGTGCCAGCAGCTTAGCGTTAGCGGCCAGCTCCTACGAGCAGTACTTC. It is translated as CASSLALAASSYEQYF. The chain joins TRBV7-2 to TRBJ2-7, with D tentatively TRBD2 (6 bases). V was pared by 0 bases and J by 0 bases, with 12 bases between. Germline values: CDR1 SGHTA, CDR2 FQGNSA. The CDR3 sequence is 16 residues long.